These 19 T cell receptor beta chains originate from one sample sequenced in a study of cytomegalovirus exposure and HLA in healthy donors. 60 Vbeta and 13 Jbeta primers were used in PCR. Sequencing was performed with immunoSEQ multiplex PCR; in TCRdb, only in-frame clones are kept and a portion is missing. Found here are approximately 140,000 clones; the top ten clones hold less than 3%. The specimen sequenced was PBMCs. The source of these receptors is a man in his forties in good health and CMV-seronegative.

The gene calls are TRBV7-2 and TRBJ2-5; TRBD2 agrees at 13 bases. J was trimmed by 7 bases and V by 1 base; bases with no gene match: 6. The CDR3 length is 16 residues. The germline V gene encodes CDR1 SGHTA and CDR2 FQGNSA. In nucleotides, the CDR3 is TGTGCCAGCAGCTTAGGGACTAGCGGGGGCTCCGGGACCCAGTACTTC. The encoded protein is CASSLGTSGGSGTQYF.

The J gene is TRBJ2-1, the V gene TRBV4-3, with D possibly matching TRBD2 (5 bases). The CDR3 totals 15 residues. Per the germline V gene, CDR1 is LGHNA and CDR2 is YSLEER. V was shortened by 0 bases and J by 2 bases, with 8 bases between the two germline ends. CDR3 residues: CASSQDSAAYNEQFF. The CDR3 region has the DNA TGCGCCAGCAGCCAAGACTCAGCGGCCTACAATGAGCAGTTCTTC.

The V call is TRBV15, the J call TRBJ2-3, with 11 bases that match TRBD2. This CDR3 has 21 amino acids. Germline V lookup: CDR1 LNHNV, CDR2 YYDKDF (reference sequence). V was clipped by 0 bases and J by 2 bases; unmatched bases: 16. The CDR3 region has the DNA TGTGCCACCAGCAGAGAAGCCCCAGGGTCTAGCGGGGGGCTTCCCACAGATACGCAGTATTTT. This sequence encodes CATSREAPGSSGGLPTDTQYF.

For the CDR3, the DNA is TGTGCCAGTAGTACCATTTCGACAGGGGGCGTAGGTCAGCCCCAGCATTTT. This codes for CASSTISTGGVGQPQHF. This chain joins TRBV19 and TRBJ1-5; 10 bases line up with TRBD1. With 4 bases clipped from V and 6 bases from J, the junction kept 12 bases outside the gene matches. The germline CDR1 and CDR2 sequences are LNHDA and SQIVND (reference sequence). The CDR3 loop spans 17 amino acids.

This sequence joins TRBV11-2 and TRBJ2-7, with TRBD2 matching 7 bases. CDR1 is SGHAT and CDR2 is FQNNGV in the germline V gene. V was pared by 5 bases and J by 0 bases, with 10 bases of the junction left unmatched. The CDR3 spans 16 residues. CDR3 DNA: TGTGCCAGCAGCAAGGCTAGCGGATTAAGCTCCTACGAGCAGTACTTC. Residues: CASSKASGLSSYEQYF.

The CDR3 nucleotides read TGCAGCGTTCCAGGGTCTTACACTGAAGCTTTCTTT. It encodes CSVPGSYTEAFF. The rearrangement joins TRBV29-1 to TRBJ1-1, with D maybe TRBD1 (5 bases). The CDR3 is 12 amino acids. Germline V gene data show CDR1 as SQVTM and CDR2 as ANQGSEA. Deletions cut 5 bases from V and 3 bases from J, with 10 bases between.

V and J are TRBV28 and TRBJ1-2; 8 nucleotides line up with TRBD1. CDR3 length: 15 amino acids. Germline V CDR1 and CDR2: MDHEN, SYDVKM. Losses at the gene ends were 7 bases for V and 0 bases for J; bases not matched to a gene: 7. The CDR3 is CASINQGAANYGYTF. The DNA of the CDR3 is TGTGCCAGCATCAATCAGGGGGCGGCTAACTATGGCTACACCTTC.

The rearrangement links TRBV5-5 to TRBJ1-1, with D unresolved. Germline lookup yields CDR1 SGHKS and CDR2 YYEKEE (reference sequence). Trimming took off 1 base at V and 7 bases at J, with 11 bases between the two ends. This CDR3 spans 13 amino acids. CDR3 nucleotides: TGTGCCAGCAGCTTGTTTATGGCAGTTGAAGCTTTCTTT. Translation gives CASSLFMAVEAFF.

This rearrangement joins TRBV4-3 to TRBJ2-5; 9 bases align to TRBD2. The length of the CDR3 is 15 residues. Germline trimming cut 0 bases from V and 1 base from J; bases unmatched to any gene: 0. CDR1 and CDR2 from the germline V gene are LGHNA and YSLEER. The CDR3 loop reads CASSQERGGQETQYF. The CDR3 nucleotides read TGCGCCAGCAGCCAAGAGCGGGGGGGCCAAGAGACCCAGTACTTC.

The V call is TRBV7-8, the J call TRBJ1-1, with 7 bases lining up with TRBD1. Germline values: CDR1 SGHVS, CDR2 FQNEAQ. The CDR3 is 14 amino acids. Unmatched junction bases numbered 5, after V lost 5 bases and J lost 2 bases. The CDR3 sequence: CASSPRQGNTEAFF. The CDR3 region has the DNA TGTGCCAGCAGCCCGCGACAGGGTAACACTGAAGCTTTCTTT.

The V call is TRBV29-1, the J call TRBJ1-2, with TRBD1 identical over 7 bases. The ends lost 6 bases at V and 5 bases at J; junction bases unmatched: 9. Germline lookup yields CDR1 SQVTM and CDR2 ANQGSEA. This CDR3 region has 13 residues. CDR3 nucleotide sequence: TGCAGCGTCACTACAGGGGATTGGTATGGCTACACCTTC. It encodes CSVTTGDWYGYTF.

This chain links TRBV4-1 with TRBJ1-1; 8 positions match TRBD1. Trimming removed 6 bases from V and 1 base from J; junction bases left unmatched: 1. The germline V gene encodes CDR1 MGHRA and CDR2 YSYEKL. CDR3 length equals 13 residues. The CDR3 DNA reads as TGCGCCAGCAGAGGACAGGGGAACACTGAAGCTTTCTTT. This encodes CASRGQGNTEAFF.

The chain combines TRBV5-1 with TRBJ2-6; perhaps TRBD1 as D (5 bases). Looked up from germline, CDR1 is SGHRS and CDR2 is YFSETQ. V was shortened by 1 base and J by 0 bases, with 14 bases between the two germline ends. CDR3 size: 18 residues. The CDR3: CASSLLQALSSGANVLTF. The DNA of the CDR3 is TGCGCCAGCAGCTTGTTACAGGCCCTGAGCTCTGGGGCCAACGTCCTGACTTTC.

This chain connects TRBV5-5 to TRBJ1-4, with D uncertain. V was trimmed by 2 bases and J by 2 bases, leaving 10 bases between them. Germline values: CDR1 SGHKS, CDR2 YYEKEE (reference sequence). The CDR3 runs 15 residues. The CDR3 spells CASSFGETTNEKLFF. DNA of the CDR3: TGTGCCAGCAGCTTCGGGGAGACCACTAATGAAAAACTGTTTTTT.

The chain links TRBV2 to TRBJ2-1, with 12 nucleotides matching TRBD2. The germline gives CDR1 SNHLY, CDR2 FYNNEI. V lost 7 bases and J lost 4; bases outside the gene matches: 5. This CDR3 is built from 15 residues. CDR3 coding DNA: TGTGCCAGCACCTCTAGCGGGGGGGCTTACAATGAGCAGTTCTTC. It codes for CASTSSGGAYNEQFF.

This sequence joins TRBV10-3 and TRBJ2-3; D is uncertain. This CDR3 region has 15 residues. The germline CDR1 and CDR2 sequences are ENHRY and SYGVKD. With 0 bases removed from V and 2 bases from J, the gap between germline ends came to 9 bases. CDR3 residues: CAISESLQNTDTQYF. CDR3 in DNA: TGTGCCATCAGTGAGTCGCTACAGAACACAGATACGCAGTATTTT.

The V gene is TRBV9, the J gene TRBJ2-2; 9 bases agree with TRBD1. Germline V CDR1 and CDR2: SGDLS, YYNGEE. Germline trimming cut 0 bases from V and 7 bases from J; bases unmatched to any gene: 7. The CDR3 covers 16 residues. This chain's CDR3 is CASSVVGTGLIGELFF. The CDR3 coding sequence is TGTGCCAGCAGCGTAGTCGGGACAGGGCTAATCGGGGAGCTGTTTTTT.

The chain combines TRBV7-2 with TRBJ1-6; a possible D gene is TRBD1 (6 bases). The CDR3 sequence is 16 residues long. Per the germline V gene, CDR1 is SGHTA and CDR2 is FQGNSA. V lost 2 bases and J lost 9, with 17 bases in between. CDR3: CASSLLPRGSGSPLHF. The CDR3 nucleotides are TGTGCCAGCAGCTTACTCCCAAGGGGGTCAGGTTCACCCCTCCACTTT.

The rearrangement joins TRBV2 to TRBJ1-2; TRBD1 agrees at 7 bases. Germline CDR1 and CDR2: SNHLY and FYNNEI. V was pared by 10 bases and J by 5 bases, with 7 bases of the junction left unmatched. The CDR3 runs to 12 residues. CDR3 in amino acids: CATRTGTYGYTF. The CDR3 DNA reads as TGTGCCACCCGGACAGGAACATATGGCTACACCTTC.